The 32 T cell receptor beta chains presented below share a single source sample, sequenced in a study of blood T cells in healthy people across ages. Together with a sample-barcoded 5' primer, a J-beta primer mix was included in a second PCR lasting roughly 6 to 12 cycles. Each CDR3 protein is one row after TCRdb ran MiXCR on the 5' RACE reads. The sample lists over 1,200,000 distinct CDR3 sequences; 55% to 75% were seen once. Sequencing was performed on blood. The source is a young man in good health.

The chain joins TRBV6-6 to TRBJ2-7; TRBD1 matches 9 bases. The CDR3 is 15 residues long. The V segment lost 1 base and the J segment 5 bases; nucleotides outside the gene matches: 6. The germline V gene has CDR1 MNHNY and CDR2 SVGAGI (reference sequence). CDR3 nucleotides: TGTGCCAGCAGTTACTGGGACAGGGAGTCAGACGAGCAGTACTTC. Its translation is CASSYWDRESDEQYF.

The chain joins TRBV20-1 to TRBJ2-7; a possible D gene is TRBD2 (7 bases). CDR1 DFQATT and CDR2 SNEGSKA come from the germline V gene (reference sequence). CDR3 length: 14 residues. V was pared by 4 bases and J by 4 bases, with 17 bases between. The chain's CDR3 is CSANDGGPRYEQYF. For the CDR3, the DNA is TGCAGTGCTAACGACGGGGGGCCGAGGTACGAGCAGTACTTC.

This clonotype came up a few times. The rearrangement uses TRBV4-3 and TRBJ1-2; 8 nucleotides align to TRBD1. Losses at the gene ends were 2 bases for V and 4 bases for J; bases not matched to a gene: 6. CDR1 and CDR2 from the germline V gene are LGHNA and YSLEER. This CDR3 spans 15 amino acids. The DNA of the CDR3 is TGCGCCAGCAGCCAACCGGGACAGGTCTTCTATGGCTACACCTTC. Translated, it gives CASSQPGQVFYGYTF.

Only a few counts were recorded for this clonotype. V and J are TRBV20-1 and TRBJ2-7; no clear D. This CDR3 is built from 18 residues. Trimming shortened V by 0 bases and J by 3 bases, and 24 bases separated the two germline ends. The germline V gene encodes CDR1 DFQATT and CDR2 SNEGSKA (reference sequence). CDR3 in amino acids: CSARDARDTNFLYYEQYF. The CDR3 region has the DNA TGCAGTGCTAGAGATGCCCGAGACACGAATTTTCTTTACTACGAGCAGTACTTC.

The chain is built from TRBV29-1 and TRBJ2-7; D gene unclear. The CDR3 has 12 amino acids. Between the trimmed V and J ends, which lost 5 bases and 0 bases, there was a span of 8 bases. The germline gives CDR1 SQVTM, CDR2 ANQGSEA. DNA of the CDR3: TGCAGCGTTACCGCGAGCTCCTACGAGCAGTACTTC. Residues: CSVTASSYEQYF.

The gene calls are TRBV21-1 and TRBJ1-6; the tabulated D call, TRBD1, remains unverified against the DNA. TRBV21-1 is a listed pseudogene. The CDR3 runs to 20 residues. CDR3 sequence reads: CASSKVGTVPLYSYNSPLHF. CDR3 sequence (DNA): TGTGCCAGCAGCAAAGTCGGGACAGTGCCCCTTTACTCCTATAATTCACCCCTCCACTTT.

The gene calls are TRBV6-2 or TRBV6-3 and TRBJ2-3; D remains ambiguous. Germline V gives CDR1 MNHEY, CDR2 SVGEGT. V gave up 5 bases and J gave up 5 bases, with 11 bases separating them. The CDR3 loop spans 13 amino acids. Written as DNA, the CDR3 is TGTGCCAGCAGTGATAATCGAAGAGATACGCAGTATTTT. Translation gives CASSDNRRDTQYF.

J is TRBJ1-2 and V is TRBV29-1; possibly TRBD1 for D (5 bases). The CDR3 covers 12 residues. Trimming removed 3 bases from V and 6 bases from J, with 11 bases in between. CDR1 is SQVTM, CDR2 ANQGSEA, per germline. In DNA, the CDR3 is TGCAGCGTTGATGATCGGGGGGATGGCTACACCTTC. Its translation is CSVDDRGDGYTF.

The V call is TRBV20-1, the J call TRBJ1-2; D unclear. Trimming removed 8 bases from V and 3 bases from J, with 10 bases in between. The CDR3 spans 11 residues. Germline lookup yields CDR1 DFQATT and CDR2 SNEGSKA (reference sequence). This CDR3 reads CSTYGDYGYTF. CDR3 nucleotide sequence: TGCAGTACTTACGGGGACTATGGCTACACCTTC.

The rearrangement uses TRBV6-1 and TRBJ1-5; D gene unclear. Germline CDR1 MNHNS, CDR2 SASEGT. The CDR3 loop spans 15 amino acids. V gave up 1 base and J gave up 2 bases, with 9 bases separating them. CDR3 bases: TGTGCCAGCAGTGAAGGACAAGGCCGCAATCAGCCCCAGCATTTT. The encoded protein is CASSEGQGRNQPQHF.

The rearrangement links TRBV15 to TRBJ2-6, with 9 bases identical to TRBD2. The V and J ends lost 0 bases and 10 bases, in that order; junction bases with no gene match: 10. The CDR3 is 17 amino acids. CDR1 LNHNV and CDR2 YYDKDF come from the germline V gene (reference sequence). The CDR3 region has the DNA TGTGCCACCAGCAGAGATTTCGGGGCGGGAGGGCTGAACGTCCTGACTTTC. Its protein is CATSRDFGAGGLNVLTF.

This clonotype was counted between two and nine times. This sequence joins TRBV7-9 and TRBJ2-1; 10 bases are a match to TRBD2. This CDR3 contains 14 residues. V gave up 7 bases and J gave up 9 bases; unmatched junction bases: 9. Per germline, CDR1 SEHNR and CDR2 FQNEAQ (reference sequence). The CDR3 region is CASNLLAGNFEQFF. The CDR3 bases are TGTGCCAGCAATCTACTAGCGGGGAACTTTGAGCAGTTCTTC.

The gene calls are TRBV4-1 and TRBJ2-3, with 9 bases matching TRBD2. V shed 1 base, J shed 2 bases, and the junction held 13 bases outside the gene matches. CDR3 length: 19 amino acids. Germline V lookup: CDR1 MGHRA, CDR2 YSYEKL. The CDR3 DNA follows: TGCGCCAGCAGCCAAGCCCCCTCTTCTAGCGGGATTTACACAGATACGCAGTATTTT. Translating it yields CASSQAPSSSGIYTDTQYF.

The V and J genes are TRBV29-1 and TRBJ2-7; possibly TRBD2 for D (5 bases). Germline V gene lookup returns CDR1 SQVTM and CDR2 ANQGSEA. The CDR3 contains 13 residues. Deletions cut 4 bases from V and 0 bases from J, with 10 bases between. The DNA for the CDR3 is TGCAGCGTTGTCGGACTGAGCTCCTACGAGCAGTACTTC. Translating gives CSVVGLSSYEQYF.

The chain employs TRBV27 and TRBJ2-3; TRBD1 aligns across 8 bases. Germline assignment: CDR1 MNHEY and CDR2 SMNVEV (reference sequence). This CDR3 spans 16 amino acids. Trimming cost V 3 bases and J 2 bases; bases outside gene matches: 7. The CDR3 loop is CASSFGGTGYTDTQYF. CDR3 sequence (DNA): TGTGCCAGCAGTTTTGGAGGGACAGGATACACAGATACGCAGTATTTT.

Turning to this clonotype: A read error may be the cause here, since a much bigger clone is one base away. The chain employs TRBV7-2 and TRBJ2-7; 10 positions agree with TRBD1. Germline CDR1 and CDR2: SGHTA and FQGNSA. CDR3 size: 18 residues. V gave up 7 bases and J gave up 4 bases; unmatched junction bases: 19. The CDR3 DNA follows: TGTGCCAGCAACCCTAGACGAGGACAGGGGGGTATTTTGTACGAGCAGTACTTC. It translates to CASNPRRGQGGILYEQYF.

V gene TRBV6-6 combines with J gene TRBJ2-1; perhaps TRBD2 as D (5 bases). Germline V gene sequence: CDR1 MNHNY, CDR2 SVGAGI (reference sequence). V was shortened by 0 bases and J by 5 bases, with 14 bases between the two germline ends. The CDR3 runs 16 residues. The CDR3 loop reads CASSYSGGPADNEQFF. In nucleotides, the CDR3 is TGTGCCAGCAGTTACTCTGGCGGGCCTGCCGACAATGAGCAGTTCTTC.

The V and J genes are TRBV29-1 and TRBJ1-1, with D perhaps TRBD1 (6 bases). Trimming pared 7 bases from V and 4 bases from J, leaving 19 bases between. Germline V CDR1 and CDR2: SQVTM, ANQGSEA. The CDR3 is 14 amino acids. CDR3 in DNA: TGCAGCGCTTTCCAGGTGGGGGCTCTCACTGAAGCTTTCTTT. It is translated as CSAFQVGALTEAFF.

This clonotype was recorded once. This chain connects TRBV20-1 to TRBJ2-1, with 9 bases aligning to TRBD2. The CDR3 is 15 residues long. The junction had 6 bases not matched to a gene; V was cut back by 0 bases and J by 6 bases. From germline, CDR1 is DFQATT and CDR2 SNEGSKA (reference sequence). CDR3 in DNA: TGCAGTGCTAGAGATCTCCGGCGGGGGGGCAATGAGCAGTTCTTC. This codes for CSARDLRRGGNEQFF.

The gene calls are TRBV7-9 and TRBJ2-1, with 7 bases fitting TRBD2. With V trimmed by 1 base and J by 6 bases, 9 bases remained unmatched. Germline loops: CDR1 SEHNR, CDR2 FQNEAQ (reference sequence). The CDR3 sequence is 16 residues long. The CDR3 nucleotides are TGTGCCAGCAGCTTAGACCTGGGAGCGGGGCCCAATGAGCAGTTCTTC. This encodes CASSLDLGAGPNEQFF.

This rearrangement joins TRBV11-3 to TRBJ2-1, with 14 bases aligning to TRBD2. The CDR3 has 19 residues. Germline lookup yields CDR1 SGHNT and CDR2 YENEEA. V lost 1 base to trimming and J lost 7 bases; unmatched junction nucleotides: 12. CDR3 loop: CASSLAGTSGGLLGNEQFF. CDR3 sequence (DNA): TGTGCCAGCAGCTTAGCAGGGACTAGCGGGGGCCTCCTCGGAAATGAGCAGTTCTTC. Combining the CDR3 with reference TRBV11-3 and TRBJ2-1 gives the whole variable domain EAGVVQSPRYKIIEKKQPVAFWCNPISGHNTLYWYLQNLGQGPELLIRYENEEAVDDSQLPKDRFSAERLKGVDSTLKIQPAELGDSAVYLCASSLAGTSGGLLGNEQFFGPGTRLTVL.

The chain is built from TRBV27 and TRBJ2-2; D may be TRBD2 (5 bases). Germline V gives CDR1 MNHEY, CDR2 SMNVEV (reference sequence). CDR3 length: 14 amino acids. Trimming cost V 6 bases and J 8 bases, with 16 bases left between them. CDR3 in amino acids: CASRPFRGIGELFF. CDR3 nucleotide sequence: TGTGCCAGCAGACCCTTTCGAGGGATTGGGGAGCTGTTTTTT.

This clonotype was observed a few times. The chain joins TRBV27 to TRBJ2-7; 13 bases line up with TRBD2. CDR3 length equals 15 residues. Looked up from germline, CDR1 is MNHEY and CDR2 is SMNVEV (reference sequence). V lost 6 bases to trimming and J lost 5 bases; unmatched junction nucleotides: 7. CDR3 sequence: CASRTGLAGLNEQYF. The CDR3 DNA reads TGTGCCAGCAGAACGGGACTAGCGGGACTCAACGAGCAGTACTTC.

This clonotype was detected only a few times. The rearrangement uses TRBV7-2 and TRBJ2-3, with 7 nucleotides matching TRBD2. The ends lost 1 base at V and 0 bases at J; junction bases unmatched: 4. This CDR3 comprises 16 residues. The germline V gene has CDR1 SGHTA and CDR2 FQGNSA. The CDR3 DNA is TGTGCCAGCAGCTTAGAAGCGGGGTCTAGCACAGATACGCAGTATTTT. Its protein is CASSLEAGSSTDTQYF.

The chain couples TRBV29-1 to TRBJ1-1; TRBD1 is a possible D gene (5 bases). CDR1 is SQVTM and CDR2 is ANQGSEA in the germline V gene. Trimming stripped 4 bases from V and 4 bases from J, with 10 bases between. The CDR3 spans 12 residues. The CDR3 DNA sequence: TGCAGCGTTGGACGGGGCAGCACTGAAGCTTTCTTT. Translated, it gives CSVGRGSTEAFF.

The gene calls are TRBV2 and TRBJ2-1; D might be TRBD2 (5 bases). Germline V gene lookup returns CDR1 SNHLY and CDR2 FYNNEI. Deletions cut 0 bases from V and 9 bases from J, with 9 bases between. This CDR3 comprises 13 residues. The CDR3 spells CASSEAPEGEQFF. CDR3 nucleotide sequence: TGTGCCAGCAGTGAAGCTCCCGAGGGTGAGCAGTTCTTC. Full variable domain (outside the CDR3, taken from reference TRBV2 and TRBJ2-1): EPEVTQTPSHQVTQMGQEVILRCVPISNHLYFYWYRQILGQKVEFLVSFYNNEISEKSEIFDDQFSVERPDGSNFTLKIRSTKLEDSAMYFCASSEAPEGEQFFGPGTRLTVL.

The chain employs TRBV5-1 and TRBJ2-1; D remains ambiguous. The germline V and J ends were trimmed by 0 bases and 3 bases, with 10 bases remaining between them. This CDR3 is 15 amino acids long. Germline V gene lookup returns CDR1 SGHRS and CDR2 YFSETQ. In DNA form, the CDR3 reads TGCGCCAGCAGCTTGGCGGCGGCTGACTACAATGAGCAGTTCTTC. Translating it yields CASSLAAADYNEQFF.

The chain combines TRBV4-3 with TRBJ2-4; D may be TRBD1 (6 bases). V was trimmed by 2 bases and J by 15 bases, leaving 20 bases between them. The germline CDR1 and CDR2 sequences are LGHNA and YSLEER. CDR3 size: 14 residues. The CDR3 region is CASSQSWTTGLRYF. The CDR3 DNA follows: TGCGCCAGCAGCCAAAGTTGGACCACAGGGTTGCGGTACTTC.

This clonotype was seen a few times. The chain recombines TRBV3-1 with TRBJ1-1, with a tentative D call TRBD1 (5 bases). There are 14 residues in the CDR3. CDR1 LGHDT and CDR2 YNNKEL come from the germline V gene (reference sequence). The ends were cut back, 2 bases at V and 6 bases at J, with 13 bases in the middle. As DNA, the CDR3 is TGTGCCAGCAGCCAAAACCAGGGTTTCGCTGAAGCTTTCTTT. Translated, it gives CASSQNQGFAEAFF.

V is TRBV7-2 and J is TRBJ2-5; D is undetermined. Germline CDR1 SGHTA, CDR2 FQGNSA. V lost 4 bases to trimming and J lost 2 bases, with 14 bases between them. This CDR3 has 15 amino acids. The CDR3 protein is CASSSSDPIQETQYF. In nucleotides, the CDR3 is TGTGCCAGCAGCTCCTCCGACCCTATTCAAGAGACCCAGTACTTC.

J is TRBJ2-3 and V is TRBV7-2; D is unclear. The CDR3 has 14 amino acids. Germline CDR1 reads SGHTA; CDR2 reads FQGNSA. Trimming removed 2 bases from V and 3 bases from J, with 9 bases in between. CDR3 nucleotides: TGTGCCAGCAGCTTAACTCTCCCGACAGATACGCAGTATTTT. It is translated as CASSLTLPTDTQYF.

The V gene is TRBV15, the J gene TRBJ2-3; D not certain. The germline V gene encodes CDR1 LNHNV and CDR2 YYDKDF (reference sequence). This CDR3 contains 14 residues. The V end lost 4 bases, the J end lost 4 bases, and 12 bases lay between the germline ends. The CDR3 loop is CATSILDLADTQYF. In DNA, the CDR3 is TGTGCCACCAGCATCCTAGATTTGGCAGATACGCAGTATTTT.